This T cell receptor beta chain was identified during a study of blood T cells in healthy people across ages. The length of the CDR3 is 14 residues. V shed 5 bases and J 5 bases; nucleotides not matched to a gene: 4. Germline CDR1 and CDR2: SGHAT and FQNNGV. A second about 7 to 11 cycle PCR used barcoded and J-beta primers. Researchers report that each sample yielded at least 3 million CDR3-containing paired-end reads. TCRdb re-analysed the 5' RACE reads in MiXCR, keeping a single row per CDR3 protein. This sample has over 600,000 distinct CDR3 sequences, with around 43% found just once. This clonotype was seen repeatedly, ten times or more. Its antigen is still unknown. Study results and caveats: Among long-lived donors, naive CD4+ cells were more numerous and diversity higher than in aged donors. No one knew whether donors had CMV, which possibly confounded expanded clonotype changes.

J is TRBJ2-5 and V is TRBV11-2, with 11 bases lining up with TRBD1. The sequencing input was blood. The origin of this receptor is a man older than 75 in good health. This chain's CDR3 is CASSTGQGDETQYF. The CDR3 DNA reads TGTGCCAGCAGCACGGGACAGGGGGACGAGACCCAGTACTTC.